These 20 T cell receptor beta chains were all obtained from the same sample, sequenced in a study of breast tumors, draining lymph nodes, adjacent tissues. TCRdb reanalysed the multiplex PCR reads using MiXCR and keeps one entry per CDR3 protein. The profile covers around 300,000 distinct CDR3 sequences, with about 33% appearing a single time and more than 0.85% taken by the ten largest. Axillary draining lymph nodes of breast cancer patients supplied the node samples. Material for sequencing was axillary lymph node tissue. The receptors were sampled from a female donor with breast cancer. Some clones in this sample may be carry-over from other donors' samples.

The sample holds many counts of this clonotype. The CDR3 coding sequence is TGCAGTGCTAGTATTGATACTAGCGGAAACACCGGGGAGCTGTTTTTT. Its protein product is CSASIDTSGNTGELFF. The chain carries TRBV20-1 and TRBJ2-2, with TRBD2 matching 8 bases. This CDR3 has 16 residues. The V gene's germline CDR1 is DFQATT and CDR2 SNEGSKA (reference sequence). V was clipped by 3 bases and J by 2 bases; unmatched bases: 8.

This clonotype showed up many times. The chain has TRBV7-2 and TRBJ2-5; D may be TRBD1 (5 bases). Trimming took off 5 bases at V and 5 bases at J, with 24 bases between the two ends. The CDR3 loop spans 17 amino acids. Germline CDR1 SGHTA, CDR2 FQGNSA. Here the CDR3 DNA reads TGTGCCAGCAGCCCCCGGGCAGGGCTAGGGATGTCGGAGACCCAGTACTTC. It is translated as CASSPRAGLGMSETQYF.

This clonotype was detected ten times or more. The V gene is TRBV19, the J gene TRBJ1-4; D might be TRBD1 (6 bases). V lost 5 bases and J 0 bases, leaving 16 bases between the germline ends. Germline-derived CDR1 and CDR2 are LNHDA and SQIVND (reference sequence). This CDR3 region has 17 residues. The CDR3 DNA is TGTGCCAGTAGTTCCCCCGGGGACACTGCAACTAATGAAAAACTGTTTTTT. Translating gives CASSSPGDTATNEKLFF.

At least ten counts were recorded for this clonotype. V gene TRBV29-1 combines with J gene TRBJ2-7, with 8 bases matching TRBD2. The V segment lost 0 bases and the J segment 4 bases; nucleotides outside the gene matches: 11. This CDR3 region has 16 residues. In germline, CDR1 is SQVTM, CDR2 ANQGSEA. This CDR3 is CSVEDPRSGDFYEQYF. The CDR3 region has the DNA TGCAGCGTTGAAGATCCTCGTAGCGGGGATTTTTACGAGCAGTACTTC.

This clonotype came up many times. The CDR3 region has the DNA TGTGCCAGCAGTTGGATGACCCTTGGGGGGGCTGGTAATTCACCCCTCCACTTT. Amino acids: CASSWMTLGGAGNSPLHF. This chain uses TRBV12-3 or TRBV12-4 with TRBJ1-6; TRBD1 is a possible D gene (6 bases). The CDR3 runs 18 residues. Trimming took 4 bases from V and 6 from J, leaving 22 bases between them.

A word on this clonotype: A much larger clone lies a single base off, so this may be a read error. This chain links TRBV12-5 with TRBJ2-7; 7 bases line up with TRBD1. The CDR3 sequence is 18 residues long. Trimming took 3 bases from V and 5 from J; bases not matched to a gene: 19. CDR1 LGHNT and CDR2 FRNRAP come from the germline V gene. CDR3: CASGFVPVDRVIIDEQYF. DNA for the CDR3: TGTGCTAGTGGTTTCGTTCCGGTAGACAGGGTAATTATCGACGAGCAGTACTTC.

There are many counts of this clonotype. The chain recombines TRBV20-1 with TRBJ2-1, with D perhaps being TRBD1 or TRBD2 (6 bases each). Deletions cut 1 base from V and 8 bases from J, with 18 bases between. Germline values: CDR1 DFQATT, CDR2 SNEGSKA (reference sequence). The CDR3 sequence is 15 residues long. CDR3 sequence (DNA): TGCAGTGCTAGAGGCTTCAGCTCCGGGGGCGATGAGCAGTTCTTC. This encodes CSARGFSSGGDEQFF.

This clonotype showed up many times. The chain combines TRBV5-1 with TRBJ1-2; D is possibly TRBD1 (5 bases). With 4 bases removed from V and 4 bases from J, the gap between germline ends came to 14 bases. CDR1 is SGHRS, CDR2 YFSETQ, per germline. The CDR3 is made up of 14 amino acids. The chain's CDR3 is CASSIQGDSYGYTF. CDR3 in DNA: TGCGCCAGCAGCATCCAAGGAGACAGCTATGGCTACACCTTC. The whole variable domain, filled in from reference TRBV5-1 and TRBJ1-2, reads KAGVTQTPRYLIKTRGQQVTLSCSPISGHRSVSWYQQTPGQGLQFLFEYFSETQRNKGNFPGRFSGRQFSNSRSEMNVSTLELGDSALYLCASSIQGDSYGYTFGSGTRLTVV.

The rearrangement joins TRBV6-2 or TRBV6-3 to TRBJ1-2; D call uncertain. Germline lookup yields CDR1 MNHEY and CDR2 SVGEGT. Trimming removed 5 bases at V and 0 bases at J, with 4 bases between. This CDR3 has 12 amino acids. The CDR3 sequence is CASSRANYGYTF. In nucleotides, the CDR3 is TGTGCCAGCAGTCGGGCTAACTATGGCTACACCTTC.

This clonotype has ten or more counts. The V and J genes are TRBV5-1 and TRBJ2-7, with TRBD2 matching 8 bases. V lost 5 bases, J lost 5 bases, and 15 bases stayed unmatched. Looked up from germline, CDR1 is SGHRS and CDR2 is YFSETQ. The length of the CDR3 is 16 residues. CDR3 region: CASRAASPGGPDEQYF. DNA for the CDR3: TGCGCCAGCAGGGCCGCCTCACCGGGAGGGCCCGACGAGCAGTACTTC.

The V and J genes are TRBV13 and TRBJ1-1, with D unclear. Germline V gene sequence: CDR1 PRHDT, CDR2 FYEKMQ (reference sequence). The length of the CDR3 is 14 residues. Trimming took off 2 bases at V and 6 bases at J, with 13 bases between the two ends. The CDR3 loop reads CASSLRRGEAEAFF. CDR3 bases: TGTGCCAGCAGCTTACGGCGGGGAGAGGCTGAAGCTTTCTTT.

The V and J genes are TRBV20-1 and TRBJ1-1; a possible D gene is TRBD1 (6 bases). The CDR3 sequence is 14 residues long. With 6 bases removed from V and 6 bases from J, the gap between germline ends came to 20 bases. Germline V lookup: CDR1 DFQATT, CDR2 SNEGSKA (reference sequence). CDR3 sequence reads: CSAPEGSGAAEAFF. DNA for the CDR3: TGCAGTGCCCCAGAGGGATCGGGGGCGGCTGAAGCTTTCTTT.

The chain couples TRBV10-3 to TRBJ1-5; 8 bases agree with TRBD1. This CDR3 is 14 amino acids long. Germline V gene data show CDR1 as ENHRY and CDR2 as SYGVKD. With V trimmed by 0 bases and J by 5 bases, 0 bases remained unmatched. CDR3 coding DNA: TGTGCCATCAGTGAGTCGGGACAGGATCAGCCCCAGCATTTT. As protein: CAISESGQDQPQHF.

This clonotype has a count of ten or more. This chain connects TRBV5-8 to TRBJ2-5, with TRBD1 matching over 7 bases. The CDR3 covers 14 residues. Germline CDR1 reads SGHTS; CDR2 reads YDEGEE. V lost 2 bases to trimming and J lost 4 bases; unmatched junction nucleotides: 5. CDR3 protein: CASSFDRVGETQYF. For the CDR3, the DNA is TGTGCCAGCAGCTTTGACAGGGTAGGAGAGACCCAGTACTTC.

Regarding this clonotype: A read error may explain this, as a much larger clone is one base away. CDR3 coding DNA: TGTGCCAGCAGCGTAGGAGAGCGGGAGGCCAATGAGCAGTTCTTC. Translated, it gives CASSVGEREANEQFF. V is TRBV9 and J is TRBJ2-1; TRBD2 agrees at 9 bases. The germline CDR1 and CDR2 sequences are SGDLS and YYNGEE. The CDR3 contains 15 residues. V gave up 0 bases and J gave up 6 bases; unmatched junction bases: 4.

Details on this clonotype: A read error may be the cause here, since a much bigger clone is one base away. V usage is TRBV20-1 and J usage is TRBJ2-1; 9 bases align to TRBD2. This CDR3 spans 17 amino acids. Germline V gives CDR1 DFQATT, CDR2 SNEGSKA (reference sequence). Trimming took 0 bases from V and 4 from J; bases not matched to a gene: 10. CDR3 sequence (DNA): TGCAGTGCTAGAGATCAAATAGCGGGAGCGTTTTACAATGAGCAGTTCTTC. Amino acid sequence: CSARDQIAGAFYNEQFF.

Ten or more counts support this clonotype. The rearrangement uses TRBV7-2 and TRBJ2-3; 8 positions agree with TRBD2. V shed 4 bases and J 4 bases; nucleotides not matched to a gene: 10. This CDR3 contains 16 residues. The V gene's germline CDR1 is SGHTA and CDR2 FQGNSA. The CDR3 sequence: CASSSPPGRGADTQYF. For the CDR3, the DNA is TGTGCCAGCAGCTCCCCCCCCGGGAGGGGGGCAGATACGCAGTATTTT.

This clonotype was observed at least ten times. V gene TRBV7-3 combines with J gene TRBJ2-5; 9 bases line up with TRBD2. The CDR3 runs 15 residues. Germline CDR1 is SGHTA and CDR2 is FQGTGA. V lost 4 bases and J lost 4; bases outside the gene matches: 7. In DNA form, the CDR3 reads TGTGCCAGCAGCTCGAGCGGGAGGACGGGAGAGACCCAGTACTTC. It codes for CASSSSGRTGETQYF.

This chain joins TRBV5-4 and TRBJ2-1; D gene uncertain. V dropped 2 bases and J dropped 12 bases, with 12 bases sitting between them. This CDR3 comprises 12 residues. Germline V gene data show CDR1 as SGHNT and CDR2 as YYREEE (reference sequence). The CDR3, as DNA: TGTGCCAGCAGCTTTTCGGTAGATGGGCAGTTCTTC. It specifies CASSFSVDGQFF.

The table lists this clonotype with many counts. This sequence joins TRBV7-2 and TRBJ2-7; D might be TRBD2 (6 bases). The V end was cut by 3 bases, the J end by 2 bases, with 11 bases between. Germline V gene lookup returns CDR1 SGHTA and CDR2 FQGNSA. The CDR3 totals 14 residues. The CDR3 region has the DNA TGTGCCAGCAGCTTGGGTAGCGGTACCTACGAGCAGTACTTC. Its protein product is CASSLGSGTYEQYF. The complete variable domain, with remaining parts taken from reference TRBV7-2 and TRBJ2-7, reads GAGVSQSPSNKVTEKGKDVELRCDPISGHTALYWYRQSLGQGLEFLIYFQGNSAPDKSGLPSDRFSAERTGGSVSTLTIQRTQQEDSAVYLCASSLGSGTYEQYFGPGTRLTVT.